This is a list of T cell receptor beta chains from one sample in a study of blood T cell repertoires in COVID-19. TCRdb's copy holds only in-frame clones and misses some; the assay was immunoSEQ multiplex PCR. The sample yields around 400,000 clones, about 90% seen once. The sample taken for sequencing was PBMCs or T cells enriched from blood (not recorded which). These receptors originate from a woman aged 25 to 45 who had recovered from COVID-19. The CDR3 runs from the conserved cysteine through the conserved F or W.

v_call,cdr3_aa
TRBV3-1/TRBV3-2,CASSQPMNTEAFF
TRBV12-5,CASGLVRSSGGTDTQYF
TRBV7-9,CASSLDSVNTGELFF
TRBV28,CASSRREYQPQHF
TRBV3-1/TRBV3-2,CASSFRGSGTGNTIYF
TRBV5-1,CASSSPGQGNYGYTF
TRBV11-2,CASSSLDRAEQYF
TRBV7-9,CASSRETYRDYGYTF
TRBV11-2,CASTLLDRTGTYNEQFF
TRBV24-1,CATSDSDPLGDEQFF
TRBV4-1,CASSQHTGNEQFF
TRBV6-2/TRBV6-3,CASSYGAMRSSYEQYF
TRBV28,CASSLQYTEAFF
TRBV7-6,CASSLVALAGGPYEQYF
TRBV7-2,CASSPMTGYNEQFF
TRBV28,CASSRTGLAEQYF
TRBV11-2,CASSLGTAQYF
TRBV11-2,CASSSYVAGEQFF
TRBV18,CASSETGQETQYF
TRBV4-3,CASSLFLEAISGNTIYF
TRBV6-5,CASSSVSLSNQPQHF
TRBV7-3,CASRMDWNTEAFF
TRBV19,CASSIGEYSNQPQHF
TRBV2,CASSEALEGYQHF
TRBV28,CASSTPGSGNTIYF
TRBV30,CAWRGQGLNTEAFF
TRBV30,CARQGAGNTIYF
TRBV19,CASSIREWTEAFF
TRBV6-5,CASSYDSGGGQPQHF